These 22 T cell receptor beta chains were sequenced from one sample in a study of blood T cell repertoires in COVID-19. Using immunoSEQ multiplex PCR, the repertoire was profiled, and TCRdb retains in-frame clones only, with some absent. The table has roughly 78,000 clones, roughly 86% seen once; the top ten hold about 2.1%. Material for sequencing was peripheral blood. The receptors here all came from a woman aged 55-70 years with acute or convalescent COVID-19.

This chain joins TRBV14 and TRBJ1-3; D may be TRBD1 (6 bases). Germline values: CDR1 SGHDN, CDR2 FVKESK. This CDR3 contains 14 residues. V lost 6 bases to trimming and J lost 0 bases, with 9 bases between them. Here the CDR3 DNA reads TGTGCCAGCAGAGACAGGAACTCTGGAAACACCATATATTTT. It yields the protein CASRDRNSGNTIYF.

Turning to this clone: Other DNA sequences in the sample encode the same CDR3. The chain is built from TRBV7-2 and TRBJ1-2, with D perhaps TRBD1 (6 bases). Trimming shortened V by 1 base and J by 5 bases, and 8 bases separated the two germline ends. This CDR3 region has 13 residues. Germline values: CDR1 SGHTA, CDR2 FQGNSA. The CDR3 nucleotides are TGTGCCAGCAGCTTAGACAGGGAATATGGCTACACCTTC. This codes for CASSLDREYGYTF. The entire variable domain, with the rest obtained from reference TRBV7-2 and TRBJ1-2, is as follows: GAGVSQSPSNKVTEKGKDVELRCDPISGHTALYWYRQSLGQGLEFLIYFQGNSAPDKSGLPSDRFSAERTGGSVSTLTIQRTQQEDSAVYLCASSLDREYGYTFGSGTRLTVV.

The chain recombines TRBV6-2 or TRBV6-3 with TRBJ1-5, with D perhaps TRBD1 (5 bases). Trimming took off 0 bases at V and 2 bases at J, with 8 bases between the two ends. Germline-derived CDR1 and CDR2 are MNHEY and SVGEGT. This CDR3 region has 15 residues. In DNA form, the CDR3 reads TGTGCCAGCAGTTACTCGGGGGGTGGCAATCAGCCCCAGCATTTT. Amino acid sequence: CASSYSGGGNQPQHF.

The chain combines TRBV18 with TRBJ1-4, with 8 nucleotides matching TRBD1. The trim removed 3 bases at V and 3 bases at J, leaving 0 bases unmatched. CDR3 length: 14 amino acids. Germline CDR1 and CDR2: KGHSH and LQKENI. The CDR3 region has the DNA TGTGCCAGCTCACCGACAGGGGCTAATGAAAAACTGTTTTTT. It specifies CASSPTGANEKLFF.

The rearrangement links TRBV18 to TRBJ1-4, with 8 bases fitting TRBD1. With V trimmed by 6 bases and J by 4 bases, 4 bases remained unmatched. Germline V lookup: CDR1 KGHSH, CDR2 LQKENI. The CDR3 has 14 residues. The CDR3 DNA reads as TGTGCCAGCTCGGACAGGGAACTTAATGAAAAACTGTTTTTT. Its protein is CASSDRELNEKLFF.

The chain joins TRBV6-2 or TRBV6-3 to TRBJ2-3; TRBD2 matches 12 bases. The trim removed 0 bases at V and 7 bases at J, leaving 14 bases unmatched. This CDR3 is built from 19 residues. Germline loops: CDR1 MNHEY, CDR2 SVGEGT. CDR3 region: CASSYSLAGGSTNGNTQYF. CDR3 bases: TGTGCCAGCAGTTACTCACTAGCGGGAGGTTCCACAAACGGGAATACGCAGTATTTT.

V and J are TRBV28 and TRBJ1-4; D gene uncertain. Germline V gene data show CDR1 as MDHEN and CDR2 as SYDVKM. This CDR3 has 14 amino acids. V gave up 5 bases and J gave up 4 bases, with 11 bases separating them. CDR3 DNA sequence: TGTGCCAGCAGTGTATCGGTCGTTAATGAAAAACTGTTTTTT. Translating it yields CASSVSVVNEKLFF.

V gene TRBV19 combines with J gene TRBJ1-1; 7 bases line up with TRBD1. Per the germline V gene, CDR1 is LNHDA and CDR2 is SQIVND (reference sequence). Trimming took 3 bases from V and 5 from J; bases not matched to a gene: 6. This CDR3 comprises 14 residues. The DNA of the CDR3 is TGTGCCAGTAGTATGCCTCAGGGGGGAACTGAAGCTTTCTTT. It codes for CASSMPQGGTEAFF.

The CDR3 DNA follows: TGTGCCAGCAGTTTAGTTCCCTCCTATGGCTACACCTTC. Amino acid sequence: CASSLVPSYGYTF. V usage is TRBV27 and J usage is TRBJ1-2; D gene ambiguous. CDR1 is MNHEY and CDR2 is SMNVEV in the germline V gene (reference sequence). This CDR3 comprises 13 residues. With 2 bases removed from V and 4 bases from J, the gap between germline ends came to 8 bases.

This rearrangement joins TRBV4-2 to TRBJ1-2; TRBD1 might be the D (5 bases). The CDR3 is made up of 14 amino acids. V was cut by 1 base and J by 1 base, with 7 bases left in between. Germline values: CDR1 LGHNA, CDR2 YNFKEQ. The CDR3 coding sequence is TGTGCCAGCAGCCAAGTTGACAGTAACTATGGCTACACCTTC. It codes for CASSQVDSNYGYTF.

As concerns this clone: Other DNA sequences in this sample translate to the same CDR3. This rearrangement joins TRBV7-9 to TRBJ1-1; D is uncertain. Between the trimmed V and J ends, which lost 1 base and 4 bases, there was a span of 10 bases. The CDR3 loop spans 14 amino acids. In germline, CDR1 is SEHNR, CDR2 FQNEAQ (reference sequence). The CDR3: CASSLEGGGTEAFF. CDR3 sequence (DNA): TGTGCCAGCAGCTTAGAGGGAGGCGGCACTGAAGCTTTCTTT. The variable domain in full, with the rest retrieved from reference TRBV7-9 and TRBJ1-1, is DTGVSQNPRHKITKRGQNVTFRCDPISEHNRLYWYRQTLGQGPEFLTYFQNEAQLEKSRLLSDRFSAERPKGSFSTLEIQRTEQGDSAMYLCASSLEGGGTEAFFGQGTRLTVV.

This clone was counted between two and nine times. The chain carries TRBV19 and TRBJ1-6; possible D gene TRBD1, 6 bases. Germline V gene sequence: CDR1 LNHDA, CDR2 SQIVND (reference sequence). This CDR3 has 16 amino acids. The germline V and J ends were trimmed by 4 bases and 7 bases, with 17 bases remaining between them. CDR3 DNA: TGTGCCAGTAGTAACAACAGGGTGTCGGGCAATTCACCCCTCCACTTT. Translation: CASSNNRVSGNSPLHF.

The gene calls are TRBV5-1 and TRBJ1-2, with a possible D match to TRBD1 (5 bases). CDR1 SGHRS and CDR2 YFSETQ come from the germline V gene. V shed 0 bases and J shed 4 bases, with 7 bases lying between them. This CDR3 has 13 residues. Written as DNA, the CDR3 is TGCGCCAGCAGCTTGGGACAGAGCTATGGCTACACCTTC. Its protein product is CASSLGQSYGYTF.

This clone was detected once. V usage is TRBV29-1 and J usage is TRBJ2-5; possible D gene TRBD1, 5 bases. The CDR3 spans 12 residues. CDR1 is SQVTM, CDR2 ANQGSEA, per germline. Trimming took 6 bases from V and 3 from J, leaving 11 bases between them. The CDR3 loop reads CSVQKTEETQYF. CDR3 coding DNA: TGCAGCGTCCAAAAGACAGAAGAGACCCAGTACTTC.

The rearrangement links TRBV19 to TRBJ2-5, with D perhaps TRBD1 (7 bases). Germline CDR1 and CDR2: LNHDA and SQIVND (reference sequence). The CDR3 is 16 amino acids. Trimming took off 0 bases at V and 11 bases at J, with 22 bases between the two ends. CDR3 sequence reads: CASSIDLETGRREQYF. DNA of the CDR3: TGTGCCAGTAGTATAGATCTTGAGACAGGGCGTCGGGAGCAGTACTTC.

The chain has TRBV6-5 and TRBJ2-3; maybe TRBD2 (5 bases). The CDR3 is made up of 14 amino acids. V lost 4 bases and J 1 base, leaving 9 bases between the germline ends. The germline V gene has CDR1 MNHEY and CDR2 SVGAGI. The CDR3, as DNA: TGTGCCAGCAGTTCGGGTAGCGGCACAGATACGCAGTATTTT. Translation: CASSSGSGTDTQYF.

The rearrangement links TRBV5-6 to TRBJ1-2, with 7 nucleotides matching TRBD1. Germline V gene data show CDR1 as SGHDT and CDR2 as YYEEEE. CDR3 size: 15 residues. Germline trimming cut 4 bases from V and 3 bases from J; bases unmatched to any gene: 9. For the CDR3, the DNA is TGTGCCAGCAGCCACGCATTTGGACAGGACTATGGCTACACCTTC. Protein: CASSHAFGQDYGYTF.

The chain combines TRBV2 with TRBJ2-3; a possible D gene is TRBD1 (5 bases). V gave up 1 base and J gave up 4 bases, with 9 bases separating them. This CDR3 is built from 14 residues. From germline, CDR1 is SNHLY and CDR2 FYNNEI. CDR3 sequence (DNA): TGTGCCAGCAGTGAAGAGATGGGGCCAGATACGCAGTATTTT. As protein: CASSEEMGPDTQYF.

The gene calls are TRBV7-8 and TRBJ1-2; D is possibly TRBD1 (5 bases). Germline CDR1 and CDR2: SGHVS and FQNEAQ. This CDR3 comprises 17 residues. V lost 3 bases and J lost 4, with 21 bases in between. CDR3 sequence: CASSLGGAGASSYGYTF. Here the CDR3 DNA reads TGTGCCAGCAGCTTGGGAGGGGCAGGCGCGTCGAGCTATGGCTACACCTTC.

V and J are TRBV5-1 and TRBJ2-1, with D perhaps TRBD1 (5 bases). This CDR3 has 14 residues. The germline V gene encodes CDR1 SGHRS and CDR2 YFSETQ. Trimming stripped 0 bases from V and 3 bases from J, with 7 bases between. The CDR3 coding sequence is TGCGCCAGCAGCTTGGGACAGAACTACAATGAGCAGTTCTTC. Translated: CASSLGQNYNEQFF.

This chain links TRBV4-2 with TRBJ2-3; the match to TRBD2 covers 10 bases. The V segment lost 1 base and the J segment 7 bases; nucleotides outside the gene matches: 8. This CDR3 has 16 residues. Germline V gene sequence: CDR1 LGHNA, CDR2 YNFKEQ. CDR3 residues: CASSQASGRGVHTQYF. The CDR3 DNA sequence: TGTGCCAGCAGCCAAGCTAGCGGGAGAGGAGTCCATACGCAGTATTTT.

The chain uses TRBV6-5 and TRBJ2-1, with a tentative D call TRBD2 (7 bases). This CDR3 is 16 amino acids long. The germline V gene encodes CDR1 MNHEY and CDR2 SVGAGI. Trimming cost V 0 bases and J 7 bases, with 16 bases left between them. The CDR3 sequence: CASSYSTWGGLNEQFF. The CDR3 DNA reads TGTGCCAGCAGTTACTCGACTTGGGGGGGCCTAAATGAGCAGTTCTTC.